This TCR beta chain was profiled in a study of CD8 T cells in Susac syndrome. RNA totalling roughly 0.5 to 1 ug underwent reverse transcription with random hexamers. The method of amplification for TCR beta CDR3 was immunoSEQ multiplex PCR, covering 54 Vbeta and 13 Jbeta. Using its own MiXCR run on the immunoSEQ multiplex PCR reads, TCRdb lists one record per CDR3 protein. Of around 180,000 distinct CDR3 sequences listed, over 85% are singletons. TCR beta sequencing covered blood CD8+ and CD4+ T cells. The patients who served as multiple sclerosis controls were treatment-naive and had stable or active relapsing-remitting disease that fulfilled the revised McDonald criteria. FACS enriched CD8+ TEMRA cells, while bulk CD8+ and CD4+ were negatively isolated. This CDR3 has 15 residues. Germline V lookup: CDR1 SGHRS, CDR2 YFSETQ. The J segment lost 5 bases and the V segment lost 2 bases, leaving 4 bases of the junction unmatched.

V gene TRBV5-1 combines with J gene TRBJ2-3; the match to TRBD1 covers 11 bases. The TCR originated in a human donor with multiple sclerosis. The specimen sequenced was CD4+ T cells from PBMCs. The CDR3 nucleotides are TGCGCCAGCAGCTTCGGACAGGGGGCATTAGATACGCAGTATTTT. It is translated as CASSFGQGALDTQYF.